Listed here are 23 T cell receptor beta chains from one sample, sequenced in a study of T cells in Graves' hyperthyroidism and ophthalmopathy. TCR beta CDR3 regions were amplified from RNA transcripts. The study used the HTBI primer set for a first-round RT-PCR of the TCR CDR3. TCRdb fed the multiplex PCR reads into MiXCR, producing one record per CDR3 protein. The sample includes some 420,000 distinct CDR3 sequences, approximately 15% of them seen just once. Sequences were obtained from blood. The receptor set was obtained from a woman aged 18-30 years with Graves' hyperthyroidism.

The CDR3 sequence is CASNLGGSAYEQYF. DNA for the CDR3: TGCGCCAGCAACCTAGGGGGCTCTGCGTACGAGCAGTACTTC. The gene calls are TRBV5-1 and TRBJ2-7; the match to TRBD1 covers 7 bases. Germline V lookup: CDR1 SGHRS, CDR2 YFSETQ. This CDR3 spans 14 amino acids. Germline trimming cut 6 bases from V and 4 bases from J; bases unmatched to any gene: 10.

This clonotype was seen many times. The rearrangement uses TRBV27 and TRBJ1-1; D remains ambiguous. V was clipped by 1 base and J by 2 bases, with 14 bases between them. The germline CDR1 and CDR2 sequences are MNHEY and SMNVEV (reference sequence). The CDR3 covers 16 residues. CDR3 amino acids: CASSLYFEGRNTEAFF. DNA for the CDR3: TGTGCCAGCAGTTTATATTTTGAGGGCAGAAACACTGAAGCTTTCTTT.

This CDR3 is CASSIGSGVSYNEQFF. CDR3 bases: TGTGCCAGTAGTATAGGTAGCGGGGTTTCCTACAATGAGCAGTTCTTC. The V call is TRBV19, the J call TRBJ2-1; 8 bases are a match to TRBD2. V was pared by 1 base and J by 1 base, with 3 bases of the junction left unmatched. This CDR3 has 16 amino acids. From germline, CDR1 is LNHDA and CDR2 SQIVND (reference sequence).

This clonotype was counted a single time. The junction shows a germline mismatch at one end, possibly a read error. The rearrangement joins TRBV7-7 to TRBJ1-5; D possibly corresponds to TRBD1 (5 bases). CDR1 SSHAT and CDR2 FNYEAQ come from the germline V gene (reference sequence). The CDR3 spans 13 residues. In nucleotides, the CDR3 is TGTGCTAGCAGCCCAGGGTACAATCAGCCCCAGCATTTT. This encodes CASSPGYNQPQHF.

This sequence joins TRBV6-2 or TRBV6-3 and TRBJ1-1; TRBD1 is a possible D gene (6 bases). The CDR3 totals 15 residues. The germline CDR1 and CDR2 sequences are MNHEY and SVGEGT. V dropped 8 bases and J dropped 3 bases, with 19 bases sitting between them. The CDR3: CASHLAAGEDTEAFF. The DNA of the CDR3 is TGTGCCAGCCACCTGGCGGCAGGGGAGGACACTGAAGCTTTCTTT.

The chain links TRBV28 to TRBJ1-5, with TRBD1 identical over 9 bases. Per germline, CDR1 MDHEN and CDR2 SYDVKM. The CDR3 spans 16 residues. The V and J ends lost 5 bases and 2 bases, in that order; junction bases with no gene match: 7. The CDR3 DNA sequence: TGTGCCAGCAGTCCGAGACAGGGGGACGGCAATCAGCCCCAGCATTTT. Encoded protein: CASSPRQGDGNQPQHF.

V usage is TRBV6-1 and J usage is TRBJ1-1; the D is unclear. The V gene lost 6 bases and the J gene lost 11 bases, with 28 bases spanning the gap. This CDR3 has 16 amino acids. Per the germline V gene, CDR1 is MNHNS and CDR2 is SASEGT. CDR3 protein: CASRPSLGRRGGQAFF. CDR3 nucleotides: TGTGCCAGCAGACCCTCTTTGGGGAGGCGCGGTGGGCAGGCTTTCTTT.

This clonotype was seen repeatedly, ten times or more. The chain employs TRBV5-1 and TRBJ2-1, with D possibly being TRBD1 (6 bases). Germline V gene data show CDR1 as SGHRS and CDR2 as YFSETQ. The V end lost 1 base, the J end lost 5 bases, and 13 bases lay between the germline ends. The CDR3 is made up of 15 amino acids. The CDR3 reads CASSLSTGFNNEQFF. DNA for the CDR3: TGCGCCAGCAGCTTGTCCACAGGGTTCAACAATGAGCAGTTCTTC.

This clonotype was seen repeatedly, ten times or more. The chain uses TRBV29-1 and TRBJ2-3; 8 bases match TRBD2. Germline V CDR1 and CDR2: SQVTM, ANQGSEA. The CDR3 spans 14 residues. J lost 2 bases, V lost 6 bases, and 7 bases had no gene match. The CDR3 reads CSVETSAHTDTQYF. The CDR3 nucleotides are TGCAGCGTGGAGACTAGCGCCCACACAGATACGCAGTATTTT.

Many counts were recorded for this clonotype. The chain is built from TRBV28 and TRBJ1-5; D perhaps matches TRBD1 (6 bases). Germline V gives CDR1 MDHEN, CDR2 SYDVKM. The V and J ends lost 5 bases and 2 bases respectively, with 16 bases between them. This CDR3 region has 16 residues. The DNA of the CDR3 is TGTGCCAGCAGTCCGACCTTACAGGGAGGCAATCAGCCCCAGCATTTT. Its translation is CASSPTLQGGNQPQHF. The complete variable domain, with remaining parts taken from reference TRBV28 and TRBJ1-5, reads DVKVTQSSRYLVKRTGEKVFLECVQDMDHENMFWYRQDPGLGLRLIYFSYDVKMKEKGDIPEGYSVSREKKERFSLILESASTNQTSMYLCASSPTLQGGNQPQHFGDGTRLSIL.

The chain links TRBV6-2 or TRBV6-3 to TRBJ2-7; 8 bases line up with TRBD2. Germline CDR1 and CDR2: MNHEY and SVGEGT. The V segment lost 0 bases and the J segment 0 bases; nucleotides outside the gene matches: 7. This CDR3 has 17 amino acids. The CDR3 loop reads CASSYSFSAGASYEQYF. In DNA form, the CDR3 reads TGTGCCAGCAGTTACTCGTTTTCAGCGGGAGCCTCCTACGAGCAGTACTTC.

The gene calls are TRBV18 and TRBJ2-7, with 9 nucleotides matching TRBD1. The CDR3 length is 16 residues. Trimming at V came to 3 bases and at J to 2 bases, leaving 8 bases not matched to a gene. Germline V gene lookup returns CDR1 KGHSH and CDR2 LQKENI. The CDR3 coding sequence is TGTGCCAGCTCACCCTTAACCGGGACAGGGACCTACGAGCAGTACTTC. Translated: CASSPLTGTGTYEQYF.

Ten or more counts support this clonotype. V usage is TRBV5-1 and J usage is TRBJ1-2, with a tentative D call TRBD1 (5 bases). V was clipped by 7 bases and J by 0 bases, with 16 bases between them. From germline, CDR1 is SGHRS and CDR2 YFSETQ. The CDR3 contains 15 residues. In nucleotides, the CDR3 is TGCGCCAGCTTCTCCGGCATGGGACCTAACTATGGCTACACCTTC. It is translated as CASFSGMGPNYGYTF.

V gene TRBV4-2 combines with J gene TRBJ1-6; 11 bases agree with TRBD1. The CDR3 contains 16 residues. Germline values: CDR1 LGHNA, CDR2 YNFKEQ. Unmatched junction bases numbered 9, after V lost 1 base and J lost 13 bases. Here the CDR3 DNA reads TGTGCCAGCAGCCAAGTCGCCGGGACAGGGGGGGCCCCCCTCCACTTT. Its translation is CASSQVAGTGGAPLHF.

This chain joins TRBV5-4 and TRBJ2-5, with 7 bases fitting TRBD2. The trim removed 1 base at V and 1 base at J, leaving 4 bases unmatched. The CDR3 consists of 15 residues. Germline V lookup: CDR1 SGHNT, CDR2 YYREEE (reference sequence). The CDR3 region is CASSLTSEIQETQYF. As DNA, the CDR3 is TGTGCCAGCAGCTTGACTAGCGAGATCCAAGAGACCCAGTACTTC.

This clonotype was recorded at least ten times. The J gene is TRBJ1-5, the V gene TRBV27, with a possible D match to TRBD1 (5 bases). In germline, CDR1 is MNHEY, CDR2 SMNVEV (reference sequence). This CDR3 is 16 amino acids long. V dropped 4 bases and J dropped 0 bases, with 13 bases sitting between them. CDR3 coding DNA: TGTGCCAGCAGTTCCCGGGGCATCTATAGCAATCAGCCCCAGCATTTT. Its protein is CASSSRGIYSNQPQHF.

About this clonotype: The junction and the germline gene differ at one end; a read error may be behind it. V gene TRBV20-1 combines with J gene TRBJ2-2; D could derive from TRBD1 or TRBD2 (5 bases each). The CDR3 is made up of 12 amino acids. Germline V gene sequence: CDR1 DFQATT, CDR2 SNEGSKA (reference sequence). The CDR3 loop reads CSARDNTGKLFF. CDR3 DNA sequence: TGCAGTGCTAGGGACAACACCGGGAAGCTGTTTTTT.

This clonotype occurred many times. The CDR3 DNA reads TGTGCCAGCAGCTTAGATCAACAAGGAGTCTATGGCTACACCTTC. Translating gives CASSLDQQGVYGYTF. The chain uses TRBV11-2 and TRBJ1-2, with unresolved D. The length of the CDR3 is 15 residues. CDR1 is SGHAT, CDR2 FQNNGV, per germline. The V end was cut by 0 bases, the J end by 4 bases, with 12 bases between.

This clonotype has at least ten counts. For the CDR3, the DNA is TGTGCCAGCAGTTTGTCAGGGGGGATGAGTGAAGCTTTCTTT. It encodes CASSLSGGMSEAFF. The chain joins TRBV28 to TRBJ1-1; the match to TRBD1 covers 7 bases. CDR1 and CDR2 (germline): MDHEN, SYDVKM. V lost 3 bases and J lost 7; bases outside the gene matches: 8. The CDR3 sequence is 14 residues long.

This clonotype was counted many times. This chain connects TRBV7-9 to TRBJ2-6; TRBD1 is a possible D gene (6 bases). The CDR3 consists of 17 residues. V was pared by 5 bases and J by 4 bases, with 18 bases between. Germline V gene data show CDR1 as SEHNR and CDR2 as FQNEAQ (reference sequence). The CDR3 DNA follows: TGTGCCAGCAGCCCGTCTCGACAGGACGCAGGGGCCAACGTCCTGACTTTC. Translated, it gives CASSPSRQDAGANVLTF.

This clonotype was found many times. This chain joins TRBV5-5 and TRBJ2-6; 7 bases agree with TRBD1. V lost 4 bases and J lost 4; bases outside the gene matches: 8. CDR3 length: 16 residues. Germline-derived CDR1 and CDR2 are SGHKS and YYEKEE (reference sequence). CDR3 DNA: TGTGCCAGCAGCCGGGACAGTCTCGGAGGGGCCAACGTCCTGACTTTC. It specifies CASSRDSLGGANVLTF.

CDR3 DNA: TGCGCCAGCAGCCTACCGACAGGGTTAGAGACCCAGTACTTC. It encodes CASSLPTGLETQYF. The chain links TRBV5-1 to TRBJ2-5, with 7 bases lining up with TRBD1. Germline V gives CDR1 SGHRS, CDR2 YFSETQ. CDR3 length equals 14 residues. Unmatched junction bases numbered 7, after V lost 4 bases and J lost 4 bases.

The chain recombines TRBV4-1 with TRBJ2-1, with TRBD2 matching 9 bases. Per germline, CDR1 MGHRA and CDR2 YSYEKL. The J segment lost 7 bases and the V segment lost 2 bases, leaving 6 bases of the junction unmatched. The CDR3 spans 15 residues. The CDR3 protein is CASSQLGGRGNEQFF. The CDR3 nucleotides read TGCGCCAGCAGCCAACTTGGCGGGAGGGGTAATGAGCAGTTCTTC.